This T cell receptor beta chain comes out of a study of blood T cells in healthy people across ages. PCR was performed a second time for about 7 to 11 cycles using a sample-barcoded 5' primer and a J-beta primer mix. Each cDNA was tagged by a template-switch adaptor containing 12 random nucleotides. Per sample, CDR3-containing paired-end reads numbered at least 3 million. TCRdb reprocessed the 5' RACE reads with MiXCR, giving one entry per CDR3 protein. The data show about 970,000 distinct CDR3 sequences, about 53% seen once. The CDR3 totals 14 residues. Looked up from germline, CDR1 is DFQATT and CDR2 is SNEGSKA (reference sequence). With 3 bases clipped from V and 3 bases from J, the junction kept 3 bases outside the gene matches. Overall study findings and caveats: Comparison with aged donors showed that long-lived donors had more naive CD4+ cells and higher diversity.

As concerns this clonotype: What it binds is unknown.

Sequenced material: blood. The receptor comes from a woman aged 55-69 years in good health. The chain joins TRBV20-1 to TRBJ2-2; 8 nucleotides agree with TRBD2. CDR3 protein: CSARGLVDTGELFF. Written as DNA, the CDR3 is TGCAGTGCTAGGGGACTAGTGGACACCGGGGAGCTGTTTTTT.